This is a list of T cell receptor beta chains from one sample in a study of cytomegalovirus exposure and HLA in healthy donors. Profiled with immunoSEQ multiplex PCR; TCRdb holds only in-frame clones, not every one. The sample lists approximately 150,000 clones, around nine tenths occurring once. Sample: PBMCs. The receptor set was obtained from a man aged 18 to 35 in good health and CMV-seropositive. Each CDR3 is given with its conserved first and last residue. D genes are given only for firm matches. A row's size may be missing; if present it is once, few, many or a size class.

few	TRBV6-1	TRBD2	TRBJ2-1	TGTGCCAGCAGTGAACGGTCTAGCGGGGCGGCTGAGCAGTTCTTC	CASSERSSGAAEQFF
-	TRBV7-2	TRBD2	TRBJ2-7	TGTGCCAGCAGCTTGAATAGACTAGCGGAGCAGTACTTC	CASSLNRLAEQYF
-	TRBV6-5	TRBD2	TRBJ2-7	TGTGCCAGCAGTTCCTCCGGGACTACCCAGCACTTC	CASSSSGTTQHF
-	TRBV5-5	-	TRBJ2-7	TGTGCCAGCAGGGCCCAGGACAGTTTTTCCTACGAGCAGTACTTC	CASRAQDSFSYEQYF
-	TRBV27	-	TRBJ1-5	TGTGCCAGCAGTTTGAGGTTCGGTCAGCCCCAGCATTTT	CASSLRFGQPQHF
-	TRBV19	-	TRBJ2-2	TGTGCCAGTAGCCGACTGTCCACCGGGGAGCTGTTTTTT	CASSRLSTGELFF
-	TRBV15	TRBD2	TRBJ2-7	TGTGCCACCAGCAGAGAGAGCGGGAGGGGCTACGAGCAGTACTTC	CATSRESGRGYEQYF
-	TRBV4-3	TRBD1	TRBJ2-2	TGCGCCAGCAGCCAAGATAGGGGGCTATCGAACACCGGGGAGCTGTTTTTT	CASSQDRGLSNTGELFF
once	TRBV10-3	-	TRBJ1-5	TGTGCCATCAGTGACCGCCCCGGAAGGGGTGACGGCCAGCCCCAGCATTTT	CAISDRPGRGDGQPQHF
-	TRBV6-6	-	TRBJ2-7	TGTGCCAGCAATTCGGAGTTGGACGAGCAGTACTTC	CASNSELDEQYF
-	TRBV5-1	TRBD2	TRBJ2-5	TGCGCCAGCAGCCCCGGACTAGCGGGAGGTCCAGAGACCCAGTACTTC	CASSPGLAGGPETQYF
-	TRBV4-3	TRBD2	TRBJ2-7	TGCGCCAGCAGCCAAGGAATAGCGGGCCTCTACGAGCAGTACTTC	CASSQGIAGLYEQYF
-	TRBV7-2	-	TRBJ2-3	TGTGCCAGCAGCTTAGTGCCCTTGGAGGCGGAAGAATACACAGATACGCAGTATTTT	CASSLVPLEAEEYTDTQYF
-	TRBV7-3	-	TRBJ1-1	TGTGCCAGCAGCTCCATGGCGAACACTGAAGCTTTCTTT	CASSSMANTEAFF
-	TRBV6-5	-	TRBJ1-5	TGTGCCAGCAGTCCCCTAGGCGTGAGCAATCAGCCCCAGCATTTT	CASSPLGVSNQPQHF
-	TRBV11-2	-	TRBJ1-6	TGTGCCAGCAGCTTTGGGGCGTCTAATTCACCCCTCCACTTT	CASSFGASNSPLHF
-	TRBV2	-	TRBJ2-5	TGTGCCAGCAGTGACCTTCTCGAGCGCGTGAAGGAGACCCAGTACTTC	CASSDLLERVKETQYF
-	TRBV18	-	TRBJ2-7	TGTGCCAGCTCAACGGCACCTAGCGACGAGCAGTACTTC	CASSTAPSDEQYF
-	TRBV27	-	TRBJ1-2	TGTGCCAGCAGTTCCCTCGAGGGGGGGGTGGGCTACACCTTC	CASSSLEGGVGYTF
-	TRBV12-5	-	TRBJ1-1	TGTGCTAGTGGTACCCCCTACCGGGGTAACAGAGAAGCTTTCTTT	CASGTPYRGNREAFF
once	TRBV2	-	TRBJ1-1	TGTGCCAGCCTACACAGGGTCACTGAAGCTTTCTTT	CASLHRVTEAFF
-	TRBV13	TRBD2	TRBJ2-5	TGTGCCAGCAGCTCCCTAGCGGGGGGCGGAAAGACCCAGTACTTC	CASSSLAGGGKTQYF
once	TRBV4-1	TRBD1	TRBJ2-3	TGCGCCAGCAGCCAACTCACAGGGGGCTCGGCAGATACGCAGTATTTT	CASSQLTGGSADTQYF
-	TRBV6-6	-	TRBJ1-4	TGTGCCAGCAGTTACCCTACGAATGAAAAACTGTTTTTT	CASSYPTNEKLFF
-	TRBV2	-	TRBJ1-5	TGTGCCAGCGTGGGCCTCAATCAGCCCCAGCATTTT	CASVGLNQPQHF
-	TRBV28	TRBD2	TRBJ2-1	TGTGCCAGCCAAGGGACTAGCGAGTACAATGAGCAGTTCTTC	CASQGTSEYNEQFF
-	TRBV19	-	TRBJ1-5	TGTGCCAGTAGTATGCCCGGCGGGCATCAGCCCCAGCATTTT	CASSMPGGHQPQHF
-	TRBV7-9	TRBD1	TRBJ2-7	TGTGCCAGCAGCTTAGTTGGGACAGGGCCCTACGAGCAGTACTTC	CASSLVGTGPYEQYF
once	TRBV30	TRBD2	TRBJ2-3	TGTGCCTGGGGTATAGCGGGGGGGAACGCAGATACGCAGTATTTT	CAWGIAGGNADTQYF
-	TRBV19	TRBD2	TRBJ2-7	TGTGCCAGTAGTATAGCTAGCGGGGCGCTATACGAGCAGTACTTC	CASSIASGALYEQYF
-	TRBV5-1	TRBD2	TRBJ2-1	TGCGCCAGCAGCTGGCCTAAACTAGCGGCGCAGAGGTTGAATGAGCAGTTCTTC	CASSWPKLAAQRLNEQFF
once	TRBV21-1	-	TRBJ2-1	TGTGCCAGCAAACTTAGCGGGAGTCCCTCGTGGGTTGAGCAGTTCTTC	CASKLSGSPSWVEQFF
-	TRBV10-3	-	TRBJ1-2	TGTGCCTCCAGGTCGGGGTGGGGCTATGGCTACACCTTC	CASRSGWGYGYTF
-	TRBV5-1	TRBD2	TRBJ2-3	TGCGCCAGCAGCTTCGTAGCGGGGGGGCCGGGGGATACGCAGTATTTT	CASSFVAGGPGDTQYF
-	TRBV4-2	-	TRBJ2-2	TGTGCCAGCAGCTCTTCCCGAGGCACCGGGGAGCTGTTTTTT	CASSSSRGTGELFF
-	TRBV6-1	-	TRBJ1-5	TGTGCCAGCAGTGAAGCCGGGGGAGGCAATCAGCCCCAGCATTTT	CASSEAGGGNQPQHF
-	TRBV6-5	-	TRBJ2-5	TGTGCCAGCAGTTACTCGAATTTTCTTCGGGGTGAGACCCAGTACTTC	CASSYSNFLRGETQYF
once	TRBV15	TRBD1	TRBJ2-7	TGTGCCACCAGCAGAGATCGAAAGACAGGGACCGAGCAGTACTTC	CATSRDRKTGTEQYF
-	TRBV7-2	-	TRBJ1-1	TGTGCCAGCAGCTTAGTAAGCAGGAGGGACACTGAAGCTTTCTTT	CASSLVSRRDTEAFF
-	TRBV7-2	-	TRBJ1-4	TGTGCCAGCAGCGAGAGGATAGGGGTTTTTGAAAAACTGTTTTTT	CASSERIGVFEKLFF
-	TRBV9	TRBD2	TRBJ2-1	TGTGCCAGCAGCGTAGGGAGCGGGGGGCACAATGAGCAGTTCTTC	CASSVGSGGHNEQFF
-	TRBV7-2	TRBD1	TRBJ2-7	TGTGCCAGCAGCCGACAGGGTTTCTACGAGCAGTACTTC	CASSRQGFYEQYF
-	TRBV18	-	TRBJ2-5	TGTGCCAGCTCACCACCCGCAGGGAGGTGGGAGACCCAGTACTTC	CASSPPAGRWETQYF
-	TRBV19	-	TRBJ1-2	TGTGCCAGTAGCAAGAACAGCTATGGCTACACCTTC	CASSKNSYGYTF
once	TRBV30	-	TRBJ1-2	TGTGCCTGGACAGGGGCGAGCTATGGCTACACCTTC	CAWTGASYGYTF
-	TRBV19	-	TRBJ1-5	TGTGCCAGTAATTGGGGCCGCAATCAGCCCCAGCATTTT	CASNWGRNQPQHF
-	TRBV27	-	TRBJ1-1	TGTGCCAGCAGTTTCGCATCCGGGATCCCGAACACTGAAGCTTTCTTT	CASSFASGIPNTEAFF
-	TRBV25-1	-	TRBJ2-1	TGTGCCAGCAGCCTAGGCCTAAATGAGCAGTTCTTC	CASSLGLNEQFF
few	TRBV4-3	-	TRBJ1-2	TGCGCCAGCAGCCAAACCGACAGCCCCTATGGCTACACCTTC	CASSQTDSPYGYTF
-	TRBV7-9	-	TRBJ2-5	TGTGCCAGCAGCTATCCCCTCTCGGAGACCCAGTACTTC	CASSYPLSETQYF
-	TRBV15	-	TRBJ2-4	TGTGCCACCAGCAGAGATACAGGAGGGATTCAGTACTTC	CATSRDTGGIQYF
-	TRBV7-2	-	TRBJ2-7	TGTGCCAGCAGCTCCCCTGTTTACGAGCAGTACTTC	CASSSPVYEQYF
-	TRBV6-5	TRBD2	TRBJ2-3	TGTGCCAGCAGTCGGCTAGCGGGGAGGACAGATACGCAGTATTTT	CASSRLAGRTDTQYF
-	TRBV4-3	-	TRBJ2-7	TGCGCCAGCAGCCAAGATCACACCACGGGGGAAATGACCTACGAGCAGTACTTC	CASSQDHTTGEMTYEQYF
-	TRBV7-2	-	TRBJ2-1	TGTGCCAGCAGCCCCGACTCATACAATGAGCAGTTCTTC	CASSPDSYNEQFF
-	TRBV27	TRBD1	TRBJ2-3	TGTGCCAGCAGTGTACAGGGGCCTTACACAGATACGCAGTATTTT	CASSVQGPYTDTQYF
-	TRBV11-2	-	TRBJ1-1	TGTGCCAGCAGCCCCCTTGGGGGGCGGGGGCCTGAAGCTTTCTTT	CASSPLGGRGPEAFF
-	TRBV19	-	TRBJ1-5	TGTGCCAGTAGTATCACGGGGGGTGGTCAGCCCCAGCATTTT	CASSITGGGQPQHF